The 10 T cell receptor beta chains presented below share a single source sample, sequenced in a study of long-term antiretroviral therapy in people with HIV. Runs used v3.0 of the immunoSEQ assay and were done at survey level. Sequenced by immunoSEQ multiplex PCR; TCRdb stores in-frame clones only, minus some. The sample yields roughly 30,000 clones, around nine tenths seen once. The sequences come from unsorted PBMCs, collected 1.8 years after starting antiretroviral therapy. The receptor set was obtained from a young woman with HIV.

This clone appeared once. The chain combines TRBV5-1 with TRBJ2-1, with TRBD1 matching over 7 bases. The junction had 7 bases not matched to a gene; V was cut back by 2 bases and J by 2 bases. Germline V gene sequence: CDR1 SGHRS, CDR2 YFSETQ. CDR3 length: 16 residues. The CDR3 spells CASSFLSTGPYNEQFF. DNA for the CDR3: TGCGCCAGCAGCTTTCTCTCGACAGGGCCCTACAATGAGCAGTTCTTC. Supplemented by reference TRBV5-1 and TRBJ2-1, the full variable domain reads KAGVTQTPRYLIKTRGQQVTLSCSPISGHRSVSWYQQTPGQGLQFLFEYFSETQRNKGNFPGRFSGRQFSNSRSEMNVSTLELGDSALYLCASSFLSTGPYNEQFFGPGTRLTVL.

The chain has TRBV7-3 and TRBJ2-1; D gene unclear. V was trimmed by 4 bases and J by 4 bases, leaving 14 bases between them. This CDR3 region has 15 residues. The germline CDR1 and CDR2 sequences are SGHTA and FQGTGA. The CDR3 DNA reads as TGTGCCAGCAGCTCACTGTTGACTGCGTACAATGAGCAGTTCTTC. Its protein product is CASSSLLTAYNEQFF.

The V gene is TRBV4-3, the J gene TRBJ2-7; 15 bases line up with TRBD2. CDR1 is LGHNA, CDR2 YSLEER, per germline. V lost 4 bases to trimming and J lost 2 bases; unmatched junction nucleotides: 9. The CDR3 has 18 residues. The CDR3 loop is CASSPGLAGGNFPYEQYF. The CDR3 coding sequence is TGCGCCAGCAGCCCAGGACTAGCGGGAGGGAATTTTCCCTACGAGCAGTACTTC.

This clone was recorded once. The chain has TRBV7-2 and TRBJ2-3, with TRBD1 as a possible D gene (6 bases). Between the trimmed V and J ends, which lost 10 bases and 0 bases, there was a span of 8 bases. Per the germline V gene, CDR1 is SGHTA and CDR2 is FQGNSA. This CDR3 is 12 amino acids long. The CDR3 DNA reads as TGTGCCATAGGACAGAGCACAGATACGCAGTATTTT. It codes for CAIGQSTDTQYF.

This sequence joins TRBV5-1 and TRBJ1-1; D perhaps matches TRBD1 (5 bases). The CDR3 loop spans 14 amino acids. Trimming took off 4 bases at V and 3 bases at J, with 13 bases between the two ends. The germline V gene has CDR1 SGHRS and CDR2 YFSETQ. CDR3 residues: CASSPGQPDTEAFF. The CDR3 DNA is TGCGCCAGCAGCCCCGGACAACCTGACACTGAAGCTTTCTTT.

This clone has a single count. The chain joins TRBV27 to TRBJ1-5; D unclear. The ends were cut back, 2 bases at V and 0 bases at J, with 5 bases in the middle. The CDR3 has 14 amino acids. The germline CDR1 and CDR2 sequences are MNHEY and SMNVEV (reference sequence). CDR3 in amino acids: CASSLGVSNQPQHF. The DNA for the CDR3 is TGTGCCAGCAGTTTAGGGGTTAGCAATCAGCCCCAGCATTTT.

V and J are TRBV27 and TRBJ2-7; D ambiguous. CDR1 is MNHEY, CDR2 SMNVEV, per germline (reference sequence). Trimming removed 10 bases from V and 3 bases from J, with 7 bases in between. The CDR3 has 10 amino acids. In DNA form, the CDR3 reads TGTGCCACTGGGTTCTACGAGCAGTACTTC. It codes for CATGFYEQYF.

The J gene is TRBJ2-7, the V gene TRBV18, with D possibly matching TRBD2 (7 bases). CDR1 and CDR2 from the germline V gene are KGHSH and LQKENI. V shed 5 bases and J shed 4 bases, with 21 bases lying between them. The CDR3 is 16 amino acids. The CDR3 sequence is CASSSTATGGLYEQYF. CDR3 DNA: TGTGCCAGCTCATCGACGGCTACCGGGGGGCTTTACGAGCAGTACTTC.

CDR3 residues: CASSYSDGGNNEQFF. CDR3 in DNA: TGTGCCAGCAGTTACTCGGACGGGGGAAACAATGAGCAGTTCTTC. The rearrangement joins TRBV6-5 to TRBJ2-1, with a weak D call TRBD2 (6 bases). This CDR3 spans 15 amino acids. Per germline, CDR1 MNHEY and CDR2 SVGAGI. V shed 0 bases and J shed 5 bases, with 11 bases lying between them.

This chain uses TRBV7-8 with TRBJ1-4, with unresolved D. The CDR3 is made up of 18 amino acids. The V end lost 1 base, the J end lost 5 bases, and 20 bases lay between the germline ends. Germline CDR1 is SGHVS and CDR2 is FQNEAQ. The CDR3 loop reads CASSLVGLWEVVNEKLFF. In DNA, the CDR3 is TGTGCCAGCAGCTTAGTAGGTCTCTGGGAGGTGGTGAATGAAAAACTGTTTTTT.